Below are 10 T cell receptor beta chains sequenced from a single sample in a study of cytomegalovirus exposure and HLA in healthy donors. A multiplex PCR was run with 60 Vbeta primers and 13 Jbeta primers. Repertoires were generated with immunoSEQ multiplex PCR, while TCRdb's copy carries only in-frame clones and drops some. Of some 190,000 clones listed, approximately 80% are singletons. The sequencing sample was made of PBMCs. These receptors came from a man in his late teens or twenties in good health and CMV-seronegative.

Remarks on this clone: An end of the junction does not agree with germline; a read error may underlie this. CDR3 residues: CASSETSGGPPHF. As DNA, the CDR3 is TGTGCCAGCAGTGAAACTAGCGGGGGACCCCCCCACTTC. The rearrangement uses TRBV6-1 and TRBJ2-5, with 11 nucleotides matching TRBD2. Germline V CDR1 and CDR2: MNHNS, SASEGT. The CDR3 length is 13 residues.

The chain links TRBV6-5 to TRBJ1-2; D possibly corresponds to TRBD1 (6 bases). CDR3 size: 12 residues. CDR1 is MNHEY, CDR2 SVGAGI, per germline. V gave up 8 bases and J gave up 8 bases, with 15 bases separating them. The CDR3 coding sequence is TGTGCCAGCTCTAGGGACATAGGGGGCTACACCTTC. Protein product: CASSRDIGGYTF.

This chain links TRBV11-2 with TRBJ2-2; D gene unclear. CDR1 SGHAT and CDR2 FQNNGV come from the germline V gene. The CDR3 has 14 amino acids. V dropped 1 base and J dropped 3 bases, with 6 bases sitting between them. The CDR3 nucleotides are TGTGCCAGCAGCTTAGGACTTCACACCGGGGAGCTGTTTTTT. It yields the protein CASSLGLHTGELFF.

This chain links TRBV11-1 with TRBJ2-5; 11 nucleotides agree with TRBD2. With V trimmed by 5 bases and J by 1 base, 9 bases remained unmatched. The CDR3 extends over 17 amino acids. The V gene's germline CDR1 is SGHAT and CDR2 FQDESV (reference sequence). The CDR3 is CASSKSPGTSGQETQYF. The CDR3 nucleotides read TGTGCCAGCAGCAAATCCCCCGGGACTAGCGGCCAAGAGACCCAGTACTTC.

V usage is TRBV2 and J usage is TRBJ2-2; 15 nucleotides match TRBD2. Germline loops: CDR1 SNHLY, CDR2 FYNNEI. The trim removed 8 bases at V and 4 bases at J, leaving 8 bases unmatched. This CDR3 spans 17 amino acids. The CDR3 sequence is CASAGLAGGRGTGELFF. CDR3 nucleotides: TGTGCCAGCGCTGGACTAGCGGGAGGGCGGGGCACCGGGGAGCTGTTTTTT.

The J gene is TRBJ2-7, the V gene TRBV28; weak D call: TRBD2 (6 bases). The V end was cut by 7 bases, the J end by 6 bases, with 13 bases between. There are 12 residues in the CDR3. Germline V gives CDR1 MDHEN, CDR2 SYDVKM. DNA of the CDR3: TGTGCCAGCAAATTGGGAGGCGGCGAGCAGTACTTC. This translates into CASKLGGGEQYF.

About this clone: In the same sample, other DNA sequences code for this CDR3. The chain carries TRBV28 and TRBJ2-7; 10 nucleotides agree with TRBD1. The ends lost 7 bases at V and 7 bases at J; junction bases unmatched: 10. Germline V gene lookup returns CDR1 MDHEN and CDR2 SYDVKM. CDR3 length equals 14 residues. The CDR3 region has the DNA TGTGCCAGCAAGATACCGGGACAGGGGAAGGAGCAGTACTTC. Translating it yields CASKIPGQGKEQYF.

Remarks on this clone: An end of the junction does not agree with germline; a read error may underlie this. CDR3 bases: TGTGCTAGCAGCTTAGCGGCCCTCACAGATACGCAGTATTTT. Encoded protein: CASSLAALTDTQYF. The V and J genes are TRBV7-7 and TRBJ2-3, with D possibly being TRBD2 (6 bases). Germline CDR1 and CDR2: SSHAT and FNYEAQ (reference sequence). The CDR3 is 14 amino acids.

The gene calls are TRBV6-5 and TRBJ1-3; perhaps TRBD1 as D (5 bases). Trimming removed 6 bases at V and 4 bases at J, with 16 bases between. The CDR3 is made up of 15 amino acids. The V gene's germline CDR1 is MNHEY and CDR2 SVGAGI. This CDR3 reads CASRSNQGSGNTIYF. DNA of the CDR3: TGTGCCAGCAGATCTAATCAGGGATCGGGAAACACCATATATTTT.

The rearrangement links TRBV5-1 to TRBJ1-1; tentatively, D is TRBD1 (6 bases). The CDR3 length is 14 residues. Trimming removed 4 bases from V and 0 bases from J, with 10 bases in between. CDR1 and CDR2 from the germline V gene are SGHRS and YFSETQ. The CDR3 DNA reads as TGCGCCAGCAGCATCAGGACAGTGAACACTGAAGCTTTCTTT. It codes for CASSIRTVNTEAFF.